The 24 T cell receptor beta chains listed next were all sequenced from one sample in a study of PD-1 blockade in mismatch repair-deficient tumors. Clones were sequenced by immunoSEQ multiplex PCR, and TCRdb holds only the in-frame ones, with some missing. The sample contains around 15,000 clones, roughly 84% of which appear only once. This sample comprised PBMCs, obtained 4 weeks after starting pembrolizumab. These receptors came from an adult with mismatch repair-deficient cancer.

The chain uses TRBV15 and TRBJ2-1; D unclear. This CDR3 has 15 residues. Germline loops: CDR1 LNHNV, CDR2 YYDKDF (reference sequence). V was shortened by 1 base and J by 7 bases, with 14 bases between the two germline ends. CDR3 residues: CATSRGPAHSNEQFF. CDR3 in DNA: TGTGCCACCAGCAGAGGGCCGGCCCACAGTAATGAGCAGTTCTTC.

The chain carries TRBV29-1 and TRBJ2-7; TRBD2 agrees at 7 bases. Looked up from germline, CDR1 is SQVTM and CDR2 is ANQGSEA. J gave up 7 bases and V 3 bases, and 9 bases lay outside the gene matches. The CDR3 consists of 13 residues. DNA for the CDR3: TGCAGCGTTGATCCGATGGGGGGGGGAGAGCAGTACTTC. As protein: CSVDPMGGGEQYF.

This chain joins TRBV7-3 and TRBJ2-3; 7 bases are shared with TRBD2. V shed 5 bases and J 4 bases; nucleotides not matched to a gene: 15. CDR3 size: 17 residues. Germline CDR1 is SGHTA and CDR2 is FQGTGA. The CDR3 nucleotides are TGTGCCAGCAGCCCCCTAGGGACGCGGGAGACCTCAGATACGCAGTATTTT. Translation: CASSPLGTRETSDTQYF. Looking up the rest from reference TRBV7-3 and TRBJ2-3 gives the full variable domain: GAGVSQTPSNKVTEKGKYVELRCDPISGHTALYWYRQSLGQGPEFLIYFQGTGAADDSGLPNDRFFAVRPEGSVSTLKIQRTERGDSAVYLCASSPLGTRETSDTQYFGPGTRLTVL.

J is TRBJ2-1 and V is TRBV19, with 9 bases lining up with TRBD2. The V gene end was trimmed by 1 base and the J gene end by 5 bases; junction bases not matched to a gene: 6. CDR3 length: 16 residues. Germline V gives CDR1 LNHDA, CDR2 SQIVND (reference sequence). The chain's CDR3 is CASSIGAGGRHNEQFF. The CDR3 DNA reads TGTGCCAGTAGTATAGGCGCGGGAGGGAGACACAATGAGCAGTTCTTC. Full variable domain (rest looked up from reference TRBV19 and TRBJ2-1): DGGITQSPKYLFRKEGQNVTLSCEQNLNHDAMYWYRQDPGQGLRLIYYSQIVNDFQKGDIAEGYSVSREKKESFPLTVTSAQKNPTAFYLCASSIGAGGRHNEQFFGPGTRLTVL.

This clone is medium-sized by share. V usage is TRBV28 and J usage is TRBJ1-2; D not certain. Germline V gives CDR1 MDHEN, CDR2 SYDVKM. The CDR3 runs 14 residues. Trimming removed 6 bases at V and 8 bases at J, with 19 bases between. Here the CDR3 reads CASSFQAGAGGYTF. As DNA, the CDR3 is TGTGCCAGCAGCTTTCAGGCCGGCGCGGGAGGCTACACCTTC.

This clone has only one observation. This CDR3 reads CASSQRQGSNQPQHF. The CDR3, as DNA: TGTGCCAGCAGTCAACGACAGGGAAGCAATCAGCCCCAGCATTTT. V is TRBV2 and J is TRBJ1-5; TRBD1 matches 7 bases. Trimming at V came to 5 bases and at J to 1 base, leaving 5 bases not matched to a gene. The CDR3 loop spans 15 amino acids. The germline gives CDR1 SNHLY, CDR2 FYNNEI.

This rearrangement joins TRBV2 to TRBJ1-5; the D gene is possibly TRBD1 (5 bases). This CDR3 has 12 amino acids. Germline V lookup: CDR1 SNHLY, CDR2 FYNNEI. V was pared by 8 bases and J by 9 bases, with 14 bases between. CDR3 residues: CASGAGSRPQHF. The CDR3 bases are TGTGCCAGCGGGGCGGGGTCTCGGCCCCAGCATTTT.

This rearrangement joins TRBV2 to TRBJ2-1, with 8 bases identical to TRBD2. Losses at the gene ends were 2 bases for V and 5 bases for J; bases not matched to a gene: 8. The CDR3 has 16 amino acids. Germline CDR1 reads SNHLY; CDR2 reads FYNNEI. As DNA, the CDR3 is TGTGCCAGCAGTGAACTCCCCAGCGGGAGAGACAATGAGCAGTTCTTC. The encoded protein is CASSELPSGRDNEQFF.

The chain couples TRBV5-1 to TRBJ1-3; 8 bases match TRBD1. Germline loops: CDR1 SGHRS, CDR2 YFSETQ. The ends lost 3 bases at V and 4 bases at J; junction bases unmatched: 3. The CDR3 is 14 amino acids. The chain's CDR3 is CASSWTGQGNTIYF. The CDR3 region has the DNA TGCGCCAGCAGCTGGACAGGGCAGGGAAACACCATATATTTT.

This clone appeared a single time. The chain links TRBV14 to TRBJ2-1, with 12 nucleotides matching TRBD2. V lost 1 base, J lost 7 bases, and 14 bases stayed unmatched. From germline, CDR1 is SGHDN and CDR2 FVKESK. This CDR3 region has 19 residues. For the CDR3, the DNA is TGTGCCAGCAGCCAAGGACCTCACTCTAGCGGGAGGGCCGGGAATGAGCAGTTCTTC. Its translation: CASSQGPHSSGRAGNEQFF.

The gene calls are TRBV5-4 and TRBJ2-5; 9 bases match TRBD1. Germline assignment: CDR1 SGHNT and CDR2 YYREEE (reference sequence). This CDR3 spans 16 amino acids. V lost 4 bases and J lost 6; bases outside the gene matches: 13. As DNA, the CDR3 is TGTGCCAGCAGCAGCAAGCTACAGGGGGCTGGAAAGACCCAGTACTTC. Its protein product is CASSSKLQGAGKTQYF.

J is TRBJ2-2 and V is TRBV5-4; 8 bases map to TRBD1. The CDR3 is 15 amino acids. V lost 4 bases to trimming and J lost 2 bases; unmatched junction nucleotides: 4. The germline gives CDR1 SGHNT, CDR2 YYREEE (reference sequence). The CDR3 loop is CASSPTGDNTGELFF. The CDR3 region has the DNA TGTGCCAGCAGCCCGACAGGGGACAACACCGGGGAGCTGTTTTTT.

This sequence joins TRBV30 and TRBJ2-7; 8 bases line up with TRBD1. This CDR3 region has 13 residues. Germline CDR1 and CDR2: GTSNPN and SVGIG (reference sequence). V shed 5 bases, J shed 7 bases, and the junction held 10 bases outside the gene matches. CDR3 sequence (DNA): TGTGCCTGGTTTCGTCAGGGGGCGAGGGAGCAGTACTTC. This gives the protein CAWFRQGAREQYF. Filled out from reference TRBV30 and TRBJ2-7, the complete variable domain reads SQTIHQWPATLVQPVGSPLSLECTVEGTSNPNLYWYRQAAGRGLQLLFYSVGIGQISSEVPQNLSASRPQDRQFILSSKKLLLSDSGFYLCAWFRQGAREQYFGPGTRLTVT.

J is TRBJ2-7 and V is TRBV7-6; 9 bases agree with TRBD2. Per the germline V gene, CDR1 is SGHVS and CDR2 is FNYEAQ. This CDR3 is built from 14 residues. J lost 4 bases, V lost 6 bases, and 7 bases had no gene match. CDR3 DNA sequence: TGTGCCAGCAGTTCCCGGCGGGAGGGATACGAGCAGTACTTC. It yields the protein CASSSRREGYEQYF.

The chain couples TRBV7-2 to TRBJ2-1; perhaps TRBD2 as D (6 bases). Germline CDR1 reads SGHTA; CDR2 reads FQGNSA. This CDR3 contains 15 residues. V was pared by 3 bases and J by 8 bases, with 17 bases between. This chain's CDR3 is CASSFRAEGEDEQFF. CDR3 sequence (DNA): TGTGCCAGCAGCTTTAGAGCGGAGGGTGAAGATGAGCAGTTCTTC.

J is TRBJ2-5 and V is TRBV18, with 7 positions matching TRBD1. This CDR3 contains 14 residues. CDR1 and CDR2 from the germline V gene are KGHSH and LQKENI. The V segment lost 2 bases and the J segment 5 bases; nucleotides outside the gene matches: 5. As DNA, the CDR3 is TGTGCCAGCTCACCAGCGACAGGGCGTGAGACCCAGTACTTC. Its translation is CASSPATGRETQYF.

This clone was detected only once. The chain employs TRBV7-3 and TRBJ2-1; 10 positions match TRBD2. Germline trimming cut 3 bases from V and 6 bases from J; bases unmatched to any gene: 5. This CDR3 has 15 residues. Germline V gene data show CDR1 as SGHTA and CDR2 as FQGTGA. The CDR3 sequence is CASSFKLAGVNEQFF. CDR3 DNA: TGTGCCAGCAGCTTTAAGCTAGCGGGAGTCAATGAGCAGTTCTTC.

This chain connects TRBV7-2 to TRBJ1-5; 8 bases match TRBD1. This CDR3 contains 17 residues. V was pared by 5 bases and J by 1 base, with 10 bases of the junction left unmatched. Germline V gene sequence: CDR1 SGHTA, CDR2 FQGNSA. The CDR3 here is CASSTRTGMRSNQPQHF. CDR3 nucleotides: TGTGCCAGCAGCACCCGGACAGGGATGCGGAGCAATCAGCCCCAGCATTTT.

This chain links TRBV28 with TRBJ1-4, with 11 nucleotides matching TRBD1. Germline-derived CDR1 and CDR2 are MDHEN and SYDVKM. The CDR3 runs to 15 residues. The ends lost 1 base at V and 7 bases at J; junction bases unmatched: 2. The CDR3 bases are TGTGCCAGCAGTTTATATGGACAGGGGGCTGAAAAACTGTTTTTT. Its translation is CASSLYGQGAEKLFF.

This chain uses TRBV9 with TRBJ2-1; 10 bases map to TRBD2. The CDR3 is made up of 16 amino acids. Germline CDR1 SGDLS, CDR2 YYNGEE. The V gene end was trimmed by 0 bases and the J gene end by 4 bases; junction bases not matched to a gene: 4. CDR3 in amino acids: CASSVGAGGRYNEQFF. CDR3 nucleotide sequence: TGTGCCAGCAGCGTAGGAGCGGGAGGGCGGTACAATGAGCAGTTCTTC.

Notes on this clone: Distinct nucleotide sequences in the sample also encode this CDR3. V usage is TRBV7-3 and J usage is TRBJ1-1, with 9 bases fitting TRBD1. Per germline, CDR1 SGHTA and CDR2 FQGTGA. CDR3 size: 14 residues. The ends lost 3 bases at V and 3 bases at J; junction bases unmatched: 2. CDR3 coding DNA: TGTGCCAGCAGCTTGACAGGGGGAGACACTGAAGCTTTCTTT. Its protein is CASSLTGGDTEAFF.

The chain has TRBV2 and TRBJ2-5; 12 bases are shared with TRBD2. This CDR3 spans 18 amino acids. The V gene's germline CDR1 is SNHLY and CDR2 FYNNEI. The V gene end was trimmed by 2 bases and the J gene end by 5 bases; junction bases not matched to a gene: 12. The CDR3 DNA follows: TGTGCCAGCAGTGAACCCCCCTCGACTAGCGGGAGCGAGGAGACCCAGTACTTC. It translates to CASSEPPSTSGSEETQYF.

This chain links TRBV29-1 with TRBJ2-7; tentative D call: TRBD2 (6 bases). Germline CDR1 is SQVTM and CDR2 is ANQGSEA. V lost 4 bases, J lost 3 bases, and 10 bases lay in between. There are 12 residues in the CDR3. CDR3 nucleotides: TGCAGCGTTGCTTCCGGGAGCTACGAGCAGTACTTC. It specifies CSVASGSYEQYF.

This sequence joins TRBV18 and TRBJ1-1; tentatively, D is TRBD1 (6 bases). This CDR3 spans 14 amino acids. Germline values: CDR1 KGHSH, CDR2 LQKENI. The V end lost 3 bases, the J end lost 1 base, and 9 bases lay between the germline ends. CDR3 nucleotides: TGTGCCAGCTCACCGGACAGAAGGAACACTGAAGCTTTCTTT. It codes for CASSPDRRNTEAFF. The whole variable domain, filled in from reference TRBV18 and TRBJ1-1, reads NAGVMQNPRHLVRRRGQEARLRCSPMKGHSHVYWYRQLPEEGLKFMVYLQKENIIDESGMPKERFSAEFPKEGPSILRIQQVVRGDSAAYFCASSPDRRNTEAFFGQGTRLTVV.